These 4 T cell receptor beta chains were all obtained from the same sample, sequenced in a study of Graves' ophthalmopathy and Graves' hyperthyroidism. The authors amplified TCR beta CDR3 regions, and they did so from RNA transcripts for repertoire sequencing. HTBI primers primed a first-round RT-PCR, and a second-round multiplex PCR followed. TCRdb processed the multiplex PCR reads anew with MiXCR; each CDR3 protein has one entry. Seen here are hundreds of thousands of distinct CDR3 sequences, 22% observed once, and the top ten hold approximately 7%. The sequenced material came from peripheral blood. These receptors were collected from a woman under 30 with stable Graves' hyperthyroidism. Some clones in this sample may be carry-over from other donors' samples.

This clonotype showed up just a few times. The V gene is TRBV7-7, the J gene TRBJ2-2; either TRBD1 or TRBD2 may fit D (5 bases each). This CDR3 spans 16 amino acids. Deletions cut 0 bases from V and 1 base from J, with 9 bases between. Germline V gene lookup returns CDR1 SSHAT and CDR2 FNYEAQ (reference sequence). In nucleotides, the CDR3 is TGTGCCAGCAGCTTAGCGGCTGGGGGGAACACCGGGGAGCTGTTTTTT. The encoded protein is CASSLAAGGNTGELFF.

Many counts were recorded for this clonotype. V and J are TRBV7-8 and TRBJ2-7, with unresolved D. V was pared by 5 bases and J by 0 bases, with 14 bases between. This CDR3 spans 15 amino acids. Germline V gives CDR1 SGHVS, CDR2 FQNEAQ. CDR3 sequence (DNA): TGTGCCAGCAGCCTTTCCCACCAAACCTCCTACGAGCAGTACTTC. Its translation is CASSLSHQTSYEQYF.

The chain recombines TRBV7-9 with TRBJ1-1; the D is unclear. Between the trimmed V and J ends, which lost 1 base and 5 bases, there was a span of 11 bases. The CDR3 loop spans 14 amino acids. CDR1 is SEHNR, CDR2 FQNEAQ, per germline (reference sequence). For the CDR3, the DNA is TGTGCCAGCAGCTTAGATCCGGGGATAACTGAAGCTTTCTTT. This sequence encodes CASSLDPGITEAFF.

In its sample, this clonotype was seen many times. This chain connects TRBV12-3 or TRBV12-4 to TRBJ1-2, with D uncertain. V was pared by 3 bases and J by 1 base, with 6 bases between. The CDR3 loop spans 13 amino acids. For the CDR3, the DNA is TGTGCCAGCAGTTTTTCAATTAACTATGGCTACACCTTC. It specifies CASSFSINYGYTF.